The sequence of this TCR beta chain was determined in a study of T-cell memory formation after mild COVID-19. There are many counts of this clonotype. TCRdb called the 5' RACE reads again in MiXCR, with one record for every CDR3 protein. The sample yields roughly 450,000 distinct CDR3 sequences, roughly 18% seen once. J gave up 6 bases and V 3 bases, and 9 bases lay outside the gene matches. The length of the CDR3 is 15 residues. The V gene's germline CDR1 is SGHVS and CDR2 FNYEAQ. The chain is built from TRBV7-6 and TRBJ1-1, with 8 bases lining up with TRBD1. Source material: PBMCs or a T cell subset sorted from them (not recorded which). The sequence came from an adult woman who had mild COVID-19 (a few samples of this study predate the infection). Cell type and time point are not known. The chain's CDR3 is CASSFRTGTIAEAFF. For the CDR3, the DNA is TGTGCCAGCAGCTTTAGGACAGGGACGATAGCTGAAGCTTTCTTT.